This passage covers 13 T cell receptor beta chains from one sample sequenced in a study of blood T cell repertoires in COVID-19. TCRdb keeps only in-frame clones here, not all; method: immunoSEQ multiplex PCR. The repertoire holds 80,000 to 95,000 clones, around 90% seen once, with under 3% in the top ten. Sequenced: peripheral blood. These receptors originate from a woman aged 50 to 60 with active or convalescent COVID-19.

The chain has TRBV4-1 and TRBJ2-3; 11 bases fit TRBD2. Trimming cost V 3 bases and J 4 bases; bases outside gene matches: 6. The CDR3 has 16 amino acids. The V gene's germline CDR1 is MGHRA and CDR2 YSYEKL. CDR3 coding DNA: TGCGCCAGCAGCCATGGGGTAGCGGGGGGGTCAGATACGCAGTATTTT. This sequence encodes CASSHGVAGGSDTQYF.

V and J are TRBV7-6 and TRBJ1-1, with 7 bases that match TRBD1. The J segment lost 1 base and the V segment lost 2 bases, leaving 7 bases of the junction unmatched. The germline V gene encodes CDR1 SGHVS and CDR2 FNYEAQ. The CDR3 sequence is 16 residues long. CDR3 in amino acids: CASSLRTGAQNTEAFF. CDR3 bases: TGTGCCAGCAGCTTACGGACAGGTGCTCAGAACACTGAAGCTTTCTTT. The full variable domain, rest sourced from reference TRBV7-6 and TRBJ1-1, is GAGVSQSPRYKVTKRGQDVALRCDPISGHVSLYWYRQALGQGPEFLTYFNYEAQQDKSGLPNDRFSAERPEGSISTLTIQRTEQRDSAMYRCASSLRTGAQNTEAFFGQGTRLTVV.

The rearrangement links TRBV7-6 to TRBJ1-3; 9 bases are shared with TRBD1. The CDR3 is 18 amino acids. In germline, CDR1 is SGHVS, CDR2 FNYEAQ. After removal of 0 bases from V and 3 bases from J, the junction contained 9 bases not matched to a gene. This chain's CDR3 is CASSLAMWQGQGGNTIYF. In DNA, the CDR3 is TGTGCCAGCAGCTTAGCAATGTGGCAGGGACAGGGTGGAAACACCATATATTTT.

The chain uses TRBV6-5 and TRBJ1-2; 8 bases line up with TRBD1. The trim removed 2 bases at V and 5 bases at J, leaving 7 bases unmatched. The CDR3 is made up of 15 amino acids. Germline CDR1 reads MNHEY; CDR2 reads SVGAGI. CDR3 sequence reads: CASSYGSGGRYGYTF. For the CDR3, the DNA is TGTGCCAGCAGTTACGGATCAGGGGGCCGGTATGGCTACACCTTC.

This clone has just one count. The chain joins TRBV29-1 to TRBJ2-7, with TRBD2 matching 8 bases. CDR3 size: 14 residues. From germline, CDR1 is SQVTM and CDR2 ANQGSEA. Losses at the gene ends were 1 base for V and 5 bases for J; bases not matched to a gene: 7. CDR3 nucleotide sequence: TGCAGCGTTGAAGGGGCCGGGGGGGCGGACGAGCAGTACTTC. Protein: CSVEGAGGADEQYF.

This clone is a singleton in its sample. The rearrangement links TRBV5-1 to TRBJ1-6, with 8 bases that match TRBD1. Germline V lookup: CDR1 SGHRS, CDR2 YFSETQ. V shed 4 bases and J 10 bases; nucleotides not matched to a gene: 7. The CDR3 totals 14 residues. CDR3 bases: TGCGCCAGCAGCGATGGACAGGGTTCGTCACCCCTCCACTTT. Its protein product is CASSDGQGSSPLHF.

V and J are TRBV9 and TRBJ2-5; 9 nucleotides align to TRBD1. The CDR3 has 16 residues. Germline CDR1 reads SGDLS; CDR2 reads YYNGEE. V lost 1 base, J lost 4 bases, and 8 bases stayed unmatched. The CDR3 region has the DNA TGTGCCAGCAGCGTAAGTTTTGGACAGGGGACAGAGACCCAGTACTTC. Translating it yields CASSVSFGQGTETQYF.

This clone was seen a handful of times. The V and J genes are TRBV7-2 and TRBJ1-5, with a possible D match to TRBD1 (5 bases). The CDR3 is 14 amino acids. V dropped 5 bases and J dropped 3 bases, with 11 bases sitting between them. Germline values: CDR1 SGHTA, CDR2 FQGNSA. The CDR3 loop is CASSAQGYNQPQHF. The DNA of the CDR3 is TGTGCCAGCAGCGCTCAGGGTTACAATCAGCCCCAGCATTTT.

This clone has only one observation. V and J are TRBV27 and TRBJ1-4; D gene ambiguous. CDR1 and CDR2 from the germline V gene are MNHEY and SMNVEV (reference sequence). V was pared by 3 bases and J by 7 bases, with 9 bases between. The CDR3 runs to 13 residues. CDR3 sequence: CASSFPLFEKLFF. The CDR3 bases are TGTGCCAGCAGTTTTCCCCTTTTTGAAAAACTGTTTTTT.

The chain links TRBV5-6 to TRBJ1-1; D remains ambiguous. CDR1 and CDR2 (germline): SGHDT, YYEEEE. The CDR3 spans 14 residues. With 4 bases removed from V and 2 bases from J, the gap between germline ends came to 12 bases. DNA for the CDR3: TGTGCCAGCAGCCCGGAGCGAGCCAACACTGAAGCTTTCTTT. The encoded protein is CASSPERANTEAFF.

This sequence joins TRBV29-1 and TRBJ1-1; D uncertain. The length of the CDR3 is 13 residues. V lost 5 bases and J 3 bases, leaving 13 bases between the germline ends. Germline CDR1 and CDR2: SQVTM and ANQGSEA. The CDR3 DNA reads TGCAGCGTTAACATCCATGGAGACACTGAAGCTTTCTTT. Its translation is CSVNIHGDTEAFF.

This rearrangement joins TRBV7-9 to TRBJ2-3, with D possibly being TRBD2 (6 bases). The CDR3 length is 13 residues. Germline CDR1 is SEHNR and CDR2 is FQNEAQ (reference sequence). V lost 4 bases, J lost 8 bases, and 13 bases lay in between. CDR3 in DNA: TGTGCCAGCAGCTCGGAGGGCGGGACTACGCAGTATTTT. Translating gives CASSSEGGTTQYF.

This chain joins TRBV19 and TRBJ1-5, with D perhaps TRBD1 (5 bases). There are 16 residues in the CDR3. With 1 base removed from V and 3 bases from J, the gap between germline ends came to 13 bases. Germline V gene lookup returns CDR1 LNHDA and CDR2 SQIVND (reference sequence). The CDR3 DNA reads TGTGCCAGTAGTATAGCATGGGGGGAAGTCAATCAGCCCCAGCATTTT. It codes for CASSIAWGEVNQPQHF.